This TCR beta chain originates from a study of spatial heterogeneity in lung cancer. Study-wide background: Where present, follow-up PBMC were sequenced a median of around two years after resection.

TCR cDNA molecules each had a unique molecular identifier. One entry per CDR3 protein results from TCRdb running MiXCR on the 5' RACE reads. Of approximately 70,000 distinct CDR3 sequences detected, over 7% appear once; the ten largest clones hold approximately 2%. V was clipped by 2 bases and J by 4 bases, with 9 bases between them. Germline V CDR1 and CDR2: DFQATT, SNEGSKA (reference sequence). The CDR3 is 13 residues long. The time point denotes: blood at routine non-recurrence follow-up after resection. The sample holds many counts of this clonotype. The receptor's source is a female donor with early-stage non-small cell lung cancer. V and J are TRBV20-1 and TRBJ1-3; D is ambiguous. Sequenced here: PBMCs, sampled at follow-up. The CDR3 bases are TGCAGTGCTAGAAGGCTCCAGGGAAACACCATATATTTT. This translates into CSARRLQGNTIYF.